These 28 T cell receptor beta chains came from one sample sequenced in a study of blood T cell repertoires in COVID-19. Produced via immunoSEQ multiplex PCR; TCRdb's table is partial and in-frame only. The sample holds 470,000 or so clones, 85% to 90% seen once. The sequenced sample consisted of peripheral blood. Receptors were obtained from a woman in her twenties or thirties with acute or convalescent COVID-19.

The rearrangement uses TRBV30 and TRBJ2-6; the match to TRBD1 covers 12 bases. Losses at the gene ends were 4 bases for V and 2 bases for J; bases not matched to a gene: 3. The CDR3 consists of 16 residues. Germline values: CDR1 GTSNPN, CDR2 SVGIG (reference sequence). The CDR3 DNA is TGTGCCTGGAAGGGACAGGGGGCGCCTGGGGCCAACGTCCTGACTTTC. Protein sequence: CAWKGQGAPGANVLTF.

The rearrangement joins TRBV12-3 or TRBV12-4 to TRBJ2-4; 7 bases are shared with TRBD1. The CDR3 is 13 residues long. The junction had 6 bases not matched to a gene; V was cut back by 6 bases and J by 7 bases. For the CDR3, the DNA is TGTGCCAGCAGGACAGGGCTGAGGAACATTCAGTACTTC. Its protein is CASRTGLRNIQYF.

V usage is TRBV19 and J usage is TRBJ1-1, with D unresolved. V lost 0 bases and J lost 1, with 9 bases in between. Germline values: CDR1 LNHDA, CDR2 SQIVND (reference sequence). There are 15 residues in the CDR3. The CDR3 loop is CASSIDLGRNTEAFF. The DNA for the CDR3 is TGTGCCAGTAGTATAGATCTTGGCAGGAACACTGAAGCTTTCTTT.

This chain connects TRBV4-2 to TRBJ2-1, with 9 bases fitting TRBD2. The length of the CDR3 is 13 residues. Germline V gives CDR1 LGHNA, CDR2 YNFKEQ. V dropped 7 bases and J dropped 3; count of bases not matched to a gene: 1. The CDR3, as DNA: TGTGCCAGCACGACTAGCGGCTACAATGAGCAGTTCTTC. Translated: CASTTSGYNEQFF.

This clone has only one observation. The rearrangement links TRBV15 to TRBJ1-2; TRBD1 matches at 11 bases. The germline V gene encodes CDR1 LNHNV and CDR2 YYDKDF (reference sequence). The CDR3 runs 15 residues. With 0 bases clipped from V and 7 bases from J, the junction kept 4 bases outside the gene matches. CDR3 amino acids: CATSRDTGTGGGYTF. The CDR3, as DNA: TGTGCCACCAGCAGAGATACCGGGACAGGGGGTGGCTACACCTTC. Looking up the rest from reference TRBV15 and TRBJ1-2 gives the full variable domain: DAMVIQNPRYQVTQFGKPVTLSCSQTLNHNVMYWYQQKSSQAPKLLFHYYDKDFNNEADTPDNFQSRRPNTSFCFLDIRSPGLGDTAMYLCATSRDTGTGGGYTFGSGTRLTVV.

The V and J genes are TRBV10-3 and TRBJ1-4, with unresolved D. The CDR3 extends over 15 amino acids. Germline V CDR1 and CDR2: ENHRY, SYGVKD. Trimming removed 3 bases from V and 5 bases from J, with 13 bases in between. The CDR3 reads CAISELASINEKLFF. For the CDR3, the DNA is TGTGCCATCAGTGAATTGGCCAGTATAAATGAAAAACTGTTTTTT.

This rearrangement joins TRBV2 to TRBJ2-3; 10 bases are a match to TRBD2. The V gene's germline CDR1 is SNHLY and CDR2 FYNNEI. V was clipped by 6 bases and J by 5 bases; unmatched bases: 11. This CDR3 has 16 residues. The CDR3 sequence: CASSPRTSGAGDTQYF. In DNA, the CDR3 is TGTGCCAGCAGCCCAAGGACTAGCGGAGCGGGAGATACGCAGTATTTT.

V gene TRBV2 combines with J gene TRBJ2-1, with 10 positions matching TRBD2. Unmatched junction bases numbered 14, after V lost 1 base and J lost 8 bases. Germline lookup yields CDR1 SNHLY and CDR2 FYNNEI. The CDR3 totals 18 residues. CDR3 in amino acids: CASSEEGIAGGLRDEQFF. CDR3 nucleotides: TGTGCCAGCAGTGAAGAGGGGATAGCGGGGGGCTTAAGGGATGAGCAGTTCTTC.

In its sample, this clone was seen a few times. The V and J genes are TRBV2 and TRBJ1-6; maybe TRBD1 (6 bases). The CDR3 is 15 amino acids. Germline CDR1 and CDR2: SNHLY and FYNNEI. The V end lost 5 bases, the J end lost 6 bases, and 14 bases lay between the germline ends. CDR3 in amino acids: CASSRSGVGNSPLHF. DNA of the CDR3: TGTGCCAGCAGTCGTTCAGGGGTCGGTAATTCACCCCTCCACTTT.

The J gene is TRBJ2-3, the V gene TRBV5-5; D unclear. This CDR3 is 13 amino acids long. Germline V gene lookup returns CDR1 SGHKS and CDR2 YYEKEE (reference sequence). With 4 bases removed from V and 1 base from J, the gap between germline ends came to 7 bases. CDR3 region: CASSPPGTDTQYF. The CDR3 bases are TGTGCCAGCAGCCCCCCGGGCACAGATACGCAGTATTTT.

This clone was counted only a few times. V gene TRBV3-1 (or the pseudogene TRBV3-2) combines with J gene TRBJ2-2; D remains ambiguous. CDR1 is LGHDT, CDR2 YNNKEL, per germline (reference sequence). CDR3 length equals 12 residues. V gave up 6 bases and J gave up 8 bases, with 10 bases separating them. The CDR3 loop is CASRFWAGELFF. The CDR3 region has the DNA TGTGCCAGCAGATTTTGGGCTGGGGAGCTGTTTTTT.

V is TRBV27 and J is TRBJ1-1; TRBD1 might be the D (6 bases). Trimming took 2 bases from V and 3 from J, leaving 16 bases between them. Germline lookup yields CDR1 MNHEY and CDR2 SMNVEV (reference sequence). The CDR3 is made up of 16 amino acids. The CDR3 here is CASSLQGRGLHTEAFF. The CDR3 DNA reads TGTGCCAGCAGTTTACAAGGCAGGGGCCTTCACACTGAAGCTTTCTTT.

J is TRBJ2-7 and V is TRBV5-6, with a possible D match to TRBD1 (6 bases). From germline, CDR1 is SGHDT and CDR2 YYEEEE. Trimming took off 4 bases at V and 6 bases at J, with 20 bases between the two ends. CDR3 length: 15 residues. The CDR3 sequence is CASSPLGQSRGEQYF. CDR3 in DNA: TGTGCCAGCAGCCCTCTCGGACAGTCCAGGGGCGAGCAGTACTTC.

The V call is TRBV6-5, the J call TRBJ2-7; possible D gene TRBD1, 5 bases. V gave up 4 bases and J gave up 4 bases, with 11 bases separating them. From germline, CDR1 is MNHEY and CDR2 SVGAGI. The CDR3 runs to 13 residues. The CDR3 reads CASSLGVRYEQYF. CDR3 nucleotides: TGTGCCAGCAGTTTAGGGGTGCGATACGAGCAGTACTTC.

This chain joins TRBV7-2 and TRBJ2-2; tentatively, D is TRBD1 (6 bases). CDR3 size: 16 residues. Per germline, CDR1 SGHTA and CDR2 FQGNSA. Trimming cost V 1 base and J 4 bases, with 13 bases left between them. The CDR3 DNA reads TGTGCCAGCAGCTTAGGTGGACAGAAGCTCACCGGGGAGCTGTTTTTT. Amino acid sequence: CASSLGGQKLTGELFF.

V gene TRBV6-1 combines with J gene TRBJ2-5; 7 bases fit TRBD2. The CDR3 length is 14 residues. With 1 base clipped from V and 5 bases from J, the junction kept 4 bases outside the gene matches. Germline loops: CDR1 MNHNS, CDR2 SASEGT. The CDR3 coding sequence is TGTGCCAGCAGTGAAGGGGGGGGTTCGGAGACCCAGTACTTC. The encoded protein is CASSEGGGSETQYF.

The chain links TRBV4-1 to TRBJ2-7; 9 nucleotides line up with TRBD1. The trim removed 6 bases at V and 6 bases at J, leaving 9 bases unmatched. Germline V gene lookup returns CDR1 MGHRA and CDR2 YSYEKL. This CDR3 has 14 amino acids. CDR3 sequence reads: CASRSQGARSEQYF. CDR3 nucleotide sequence: TGCGCCAGCAGATCACAGGGGGCGCGAAGCGAGCAGTACTTC.

The J gene is TRBJ2-1, the V gene TRBV2; 7 nucleotides match TRBD1. The CDR3 length is 14 residues. Trimming removed 8 bases from V and 7 bases from J; junction bases left unmatched: 11. Germline loops: CDR1 SNHLY, CDR2 FYNNEI. The CDR3 DNA reads as TGTGCCAGCGCGCCTATGCCAGGGGGAAATGAGCAGTTCTTC. Translating gives CASAPMPGGNEQFF. Combining the CDR3 with reference TRBV2 and TRBJ2-1 gives the whole variable domain EPEVTQTPSHQVTQMGQEVILRCVPISNHLYFYWYRQILGQKVEFLVSFYNNEISEKSEIFDDQFSVERPDGSNFTLKIRSTKLEDSAMYFCASAPMPGGNEQFFGPGTRLTVL.

The chain has TRBV5-1 and TRBJ1-1; D perhaps matches TRBD1 (5 bases). V was clipped by 6 bases and J by 7 bases, with 19 bases between them. This CDR3 spans 14 amino acids. The germline V gene encodes CDR1 SGHRS and CDR2 YFSETQ. The CDR3 coding sequence is TGCGCCAGCACCGAGATCGGACCTACAGGTGAAGCTTTCTTT. This translates into CASTEIGPTGEAFF.

The chain joins TRBV19 to TRBJ1-5; D is ambiguous. The V gene's germline CDR1 is LNHDA and CDR2 SQIVND (reference sequence). CDR3 length: 15 amino acids. Trimming stripped 4 bases from V and 2 bases from J, with 12 bases between. This CDR3 reads CASSTGNMGNQPQHF. As DNA, the CDR3 is TGTGCCAGTAGTACGGGGAACATGGGCAATCAGCCCCAGCATTTT.

The chain has TRBV7-2 and TRBJ2-7, with D maybe TRBD2 (6 bases). The CDR3 totals 12 residues. The germline gives CDR1 SGHTA, CDR2 FQGNSA. Trimming cost V 5 bases and J 7 bases, with 12 bases left between them. The CDR3 loop reads CASSLRRGEQYF. The CDR3, as DNA: TGTGCCAGCAGCCTCCGCCGGGGGGAGCAGTACTTC.

This clone was observed a handful of times. The chain recombines TRBV5-4 with TRBJ2-3, with no clear D. V dropped 0 bases and J dropped 6 bases, with 14 bases sitting between them. Germline V gene data show CDR1 as SGHNT and CDR2 as YYREEE (reference sequence). This CDR3 is built from 15 residues. CDR3 in DNA: TGTGCCAGCAGCTTGGGACATGGTGCTTCGGATACGCAGTATTTT. This codes for CASSLGHGASDTQYF.

The chain uses TRBV7-2 and TRBJ2-3, with TRBD2 identical over 7 bases. The germline gives CDR1 SGHTA, CDR2 FQGNSA. Trimming cost V 3 bases and J 7 bases; bases outside gene matches: 7. CDR3 length equals 14 residues. The CDR3: CASSFTGTTNTQYF. CDR3 sequence (DNA): TGTGCCAGCAGCTTTACCGGGACTACTAATACGCAGTATTTT.

The V call is TRBV5-8, the J call TRBJ1-1; D may be TRBD1 (5 bases). The CDR3 has 13 residues. Deletions cut 0 bases from V and 10 bases from J, with 13 bases between. Germline loops: CDR1 SGHTS, CDR2 YDEGEE. CDR3 nucleotides: TGTGCCAGCAGCTTGGCAGACAGCCTCGGAGCTTTCTTT. This sequence encodes CASSLADSLGAFF.

This sequence joins TRBV30 and TRBJ2-2, with 7 nucleotides matching TRBD1. Looked up from germline, CDR1 is GTSNPN and CDR2 is SVGIG (reference sequence). Unmatched junction bases numbered 5, after V lost 4 bases and J lost 0 bases. The CDR3 totals 15 residues. The CDR3 is CAWTQGVANTGELFF. The CDR3 coding sequence is TGTGCCTGGACGCAGGGGGTGGCGAACACCGGGGAGCTGTTTTTT.

The CDR3 bases are TGTGCCACCAGTGATTTGGGCGGGACAGCGAACACCGGGGAGCTGTTTTTT. Protein sequence: CATSDLGGTANTGELFF. The rearrangement uses TRBV24-1 and TRBJ2-2; perhaps TRBD1 as D (7 bases). V was clipped by 0 bases and J by 0 bases, with 10 bases between them. This CDR3 has 17 amino acids. CDR1 is KGHDR and CDR2 is SFDVKD in the germline V gene.

The chain uses TRBV6-5 and TRBJ2-7; 9 bases agree with TRBD1. In germline, CDR1 is MNHEY, CDR2 SVGAGI. This CDR3 spans 15 amino acids. Unmatched junction bases numbered 6, after V lost 6 bases and J lost 0 bases. In nucleotides, the CDR3 is TGTGCCAGCAGGATGGACAGGGGTAACTCCTACGAGCAGTACTTC. It is translated as CASRMDRGNSYEQYF.

This clone was counted only a few times. The V call is TRBV28, the J call TRBJ1-4; 9 bases fit TRBD1. The CDR3 sequence is 18 residues long. The trim removed 6 bases at V and 2 bases at J, leaving 13 bases unmatched. The V gene's germline CDR1 is MDHEN and CDR2 SYDVKM. The CDR3 loop is CASRSATGGGLTNEKLFF. CDR3 in DNA: TGTGCCAGCAGGTCCGCTACAGGGGGCGGATTGACTAATGAAAAACTGTTTTTT.